One sample yielded the 24 T cell receptor beta chains listed below, sequenced in a study of blood T cell repertoires in COVID-19. Sequencing used immunoSEQ multiplex PCR; TCRdb keeps in-frame clones, though not all of them. The sample comprises about 370,000 clones, around 92% of which are singletons, and 3% rests with the top ten. Sequenced sample: peripheral blood. The receptors derive from a woman aged 25 to 45 with COVID-19, enrolled during active disease.

The J gene is TRBJ1-1, the V gene TRBV19; 7 positions match TRBD1. CDR1 and CDR2 from the germline V gene are LNHDA and SQIVND (reference sequence). There are 14 residues in the CDR3. V shed 7 bases and J 7 bases; nucleotides not matched to a gene: 12. The CDR3 nucleotides are TGTGCCAGTACATCGGACAGGAACGCCGTTGAAGCTTTCTTT. It yields the protein CASTSDRNAVEAFF.

The chain employs TRBV30 and TRBJ1-5, with D perhaps TRBD1 (6 bases). Germline assignment: CDR1 GTSNPN and CDR2 SVGIG (reference sequence). The CDR3 is 14 residues long. Trimming shortened V by 1 base and J by 6 bases, and 13 bases separated the two germline ends. The CDR3 sequence is CAWSEGQPVQPQHF. The CDR3 DNA reads TGTGCCTGGAGTGAAGGACAGCCCGTTCAGCCCCAGCATTTT.

This clone was seen once. This rearrangement joins TRBV25-1 to TRBJ1-1; no definite D call. Germline V gives CDR1 MGHDK, CDR2 SYGVNS. Deletions cut 3 bases from V and 3 bases from J, with 11 bases between. The CDR3 has 14 amino acids. CDR3 residues: CASSDARTHTEAFF. The CDR3 DNA follows: TGTGCCAGCAGTGATGCCCGGACTCACACTGAAGCTTTCTTT.

The rearrangement joins TRBV11-3 to TRBJ2-1, with 11 bases fitting TRBD2. The CDR3 is 20 residues long. Germline trimming cut 5 bases from V and 5 bases from J; bases unmatched to any gene: 20. CDR1 is SGHNT, CDR2 YENEEA, per germline. The CDR3 reads CASSDPSVWASGRSHNEQFF. For the CDR3, the DNA is TGTGCCAGCAGCGATCCAAGCGTCTGGGCTAGCGGGAGGTCCCACAATGAGCAGTTCTTC. The complete variable domain, with remaining parts taken from reference TRBV11-3 and TRBJ2-1, reads EAGVVQSPRYKIIEKKQPVAFWCNPISGHNTLYWYLQNLGQGPELLIRYENEEAVDDSQLPKDRFSAERLKGVDSTLKIQPAELGDSAVYLCASSDPSVWASGRSHNEQFFGPGTRLTVL.

This clone occurred a few times. The gene calls are TRBV5-8 and TRBJ1-6; D is ambiguous. This CDR3 is 14 amino acids long. Trimming took 2 bases from V and 2 from J, leaving 5 bases between them. Per the germline V gene, CDR1 is SGHTS and CDR2 is YDEGEE. In nucleotides, the CDR3 is TGTGCCAGCAGCTTAGAGCCCTATAATTCACCCCTCCACTTT. Encoded protein: CASSLEPYNSPLHF.

This rearrangement joins TRBV3-1 (or the pseudogene TRBV3-2) to TRBJ2-1; a weak D match, TRBD2 (6 bases). This CDR3 region has 13 residues. Germline V gives CDR1 LGHDT, CDR2 YNNKEL (reference sequence). Trimming removed 4 bases at V and 11 bases at J, with 15 bases between. The CDR3 loop reads CASSLSSRGKQFF. The CDR3 bases are TGTGCCAGCAGCCTCTCGAGTCGGGGGAAGCAGTTCTTC.

In DNA, the CDR3 is TGTGCCAGCGGTCTGACTAGCGGGATCCAAGAGACCCAGTACTTC. Encoded protein: CASGLTSGIQETQYF. The chain links TRBV7-9 to TRBJ2-5; TRBD2 matches 11 bases. The V and J ends lost 8 bases and 1 base, in that order; junction bases with no gene match: 6. CDR1 SEHNR and CDR2 FQNEAQ come from the germline V gene (reference sequence). The CDR3 loop spans 15 amino acids. Full variable domain (remainder filled in from reference TRBV7-9 and TRBJ2-5): DTGVSQNPRHKITKRGQNVTFRCDPISEHNRLYWYRQTLGQGPEFLTYFQNEAQLEKSRLLSDRFSAERPKGSFSTLEIQRTEQGDSAMYLCASGLTSGIQETQYFGPGTRLLVL.

V is TRBV20-1 and J is TRBJ2-5; TRBD2 matches at 12 bases. J lost 7 bases, V lost 3 bases, and 9 bases had no gene match. Per the germline V gene, CDR1 is DFQATT and CDR2 is SNEGSKA (reference sequence). The CDR3 extends over 15 amino acids. CDR3: CSASRTSGASRTQYF. The CDR3 DNA reads as TGCAGTGCTAGTCGGACTAGCGGGGCGTCACGGACCCAGTACTTC.

The gene calls are TRBV5-5 and TRBJ1-1; D gene ambiguous. The CDR3 runs to 14 residues. Germline CDR1 is SGHKS and CDR2 is YYEKEE (reference sequence). The ends were cut back, 0 bases at V and 3 bases at J, with 9 bases in the middle. This chain's CDR3 is CASSLEEGDTEAFF. CDR3 sequence (DNA): TGTGCCAGCAGCTTGGAAGAGGGTGACACTGAAGCTTTCTTT.

The J gene is TRBJ1-6, the V gene TRBV7-8; 9 nucleotides align to TRBD1. After removal of 0 bases from V and 8 bases from J, the junction contained 5 bases not matched to a gene. This CDR3 region has 16 residues. CDR1 and CDR2 from the germline V gene are SGHVS and FQNEAQ. The CDR3 spells CASSLATGGSHSPLHF. The CDR3 DNA reads as TGTGCCAGCAGCTTAGCGACAGGGGGTTCTCATTCACCCCTCCACTTT.

The chain recombines TRBV28 with TRBJ1-2, with D maybe TRBD1 (6 bases). CDR3 length: 15 residues. The V gene lost 5 bases and the J gene lost 4 bases, with 17 bases spanning the gap. Germline V gives CDR1 MDHEN, CDR2 SYDVKM. The CDR3 bases are TGTGCCAGCAGTCTACAGGGTCGGGCGTTCTATGGCTACACCTTC. Translated: CASSLQGRAFYGYTF.

The chain has TRBV12-3 or TRBV12-4 and TRBJ1-1; maybe TRBD1 (6 bases). There are 13 residues in the CDR3. V lost 7 bases and J 3 bases, leaving 12 bases between the germline ends. For the CDR3, the DNA is TGTGCCAGCATCACGGACAGATACACTGAAGCTTTCTTT. Its translation: CASITDRYTEAFF.

The chain carries TRBV11-2 and TRBJ2-7, with 10 positions matching TRBD2. The trim removed 1 base at V and 4 bases at J, leaving 1 base unmatched. The CDR3 contains 14 residues. The V gene's germline CDR1 is SGHAT and CDR2 FQNNGV. The CDR3 loop is CASSLASGGYEQYV. The CDR3 DNA reads as TGTGCCAGCAGCTTAGCTAGCGGGGGTTACGAGCAGTACGTC.

The chain joins TRBV11-3 to TRBJ2-5, with 11 bases fitting TRBD2. The germline V gene has CDR1 SGHNT and CDR2 YENEEA. V shed 0 bases, J shed 5 bases, and the junction held 14 bases outside the gene matches. The CDR3 has 19 residues. CDR3 region: CASSLDLSTSGSNEETQYF. Here the CDR3 DNA reads TGTGCCAGCAGCTTAGATCTAAGCACTAGCGGGAGTAATGAGGAGACCCAGTACTTC.

The CDR3 sequence: CASSLALGNPRGNVLTF. CDR3 DNA: TGTGCCAGCAGCTTGGCCCTGGGGAACCCTAGGGGTAACGTCCTGACTTTC. V is TRBV5-4 and J is TRBJ2-6, with D maybe TRBD1 (5 bases). V lost 0 bases and J lost 10, with 20 bases in between. The length of the CDR3 is 17 residues. From germline, CDR1 is SGHNT and CDR2 YYREEE (reference sequence).

The CDR3 DNA is TGTGCCTGGAACCGACAGGGTTCTGGAAACACCATATATTTT. Translated: CAWNRQGSGNTIYF. This sequence joins TRBV30 and TRBJ1-3; 7 bases agree with TRBD1. V shed 4 bases, J shed 1 base, and the junction held 4 bases outside the gene matches. This CDR3 has 14 residues. Looked up from germline, CDR1 is GTSNPN and CDR2 is SVGIG (reference sequence).

The V and J genes are TRBV4-2 and TRBJ2-3, with TRBD2 matching over 9 bases. Per germline, CDR1 LGHNA and CDR2 YNFKEQ. The V segment lost 4 bases and the J segment 6 bases; nucleotides outside the gene matches: 11. This CDR3 is built from 16 residues. The CDR3 reads CASSRRSGGLTDTQYF. DNA of the CDR3: TGTGCCAGCAGCCGGAGAAGCGGGGGGCTGACCGATACGCAGTATTTT.

This rearrangement joins TRBV7-9 to TRBJ2-3; TRBD2 agrees at 9 bases. With 3 bases clipped from V and 5 bases from J, the junction kept 9 bases outside the gene matches. CDR3 length: 16 amino acids. Germline-derived CDR1 and CDR2 are SEHNR and FQNEAQ (reference sequence). The CDR3: CASSFSGGVQGDTQYF. The CDR3, as DNA: TGTGCCAGCAGCTTTAGCGGGGGTGTCCAAGGAGATACGCAGTATTTT.

The chain is built from TRBV5-1 and TRBJ1-1; D unresolved. This CDR3 spans 14 amino acids. Trimming shortened V by 2 bases and J by 6 bases, and 14 bases separated the two germline ends. Germline V gene data show CDR1 as SGHRS and CDR2 as YFSETQ. CDR3 nucleotides: TGCGCCAGCAGCTTAACCCTGGCGGGCGCTGAAGCTTTCTTT. Translation: CASSLTLAGAEAFF.

This chain uses TRBV3-1 (or the pseudogene TRBV3-2) with TRBJ1-6; TRBD1 might be the D (6 bases). The V gene lost 1 base and the J gene lost 7 bases, with 11 bases spanning the gap. The CDR3 is 15 residues long. Germline V gene sequence: CDR1 LGHDT, CDR2 YNNKEL (reference sequence). The DNA for the CDR3 is TGTGCCAGCAGCCAAGTCCCAGGGACAAATTCACCCCTCCACTTT. This translates into CASSQVPGTNSPLHF.

The chain employs TRBV27 and TRBJ1-2; D is unclear. The V end lost 10 bases, the J end lost 8 bases, and 11 bases lay between the germline ends. This CDR3 spans 10 amino acids. CDR1 and CDR2 (germline): MNHEY, SMNVEV (reference sequence). CDR3 region: CATRSVGYTF. CDR3 DNA sequence: TGTGCCACTAGATCGGTCGGCTACACCTTC.

The table lists this clone with a count of one. The chain combines TRBV15 with TRBJ2-1, with D possibly matching TRBD2 (6 bases). Germline loops: CDR1 LNHNV, CDR2 YYDKDF (reference sequence). The V end lost 0 bases, the J end lost 5 bases, and 8 bases lay between the germline ends. The CDR3 is made up of 14 amino acids. CDR3 in amino acids: CATSREGTHNEQFF. The CDR3 nucleotides are TGTGCCACCAGCAGAGAGGGGACTCACAATGAGCAGTTCTTC.

V is TRBV5-6 and J is TRBJ2-5; D remains unclear. V was pared by 1 base and J by 4 bases, with 2 bases between. CDR3 length: 11 residues. Looked up from germline, CDR1 is SGHDT and CDR2 is YYEEEE. CDR3 sequence: CASSLLETQYF. The CDR3 DNA reads as TGTGCCAGCAGCTTGCTAGAGACCCAGTACTTC.

A word on this clone: Other DNA sequences within the sample encode an identical CDR3. The chain recombines TRBV18 with TRBJ2-3; no reliable D call. Trimming took off 6 bases at V and 6 bases at J, with 7 bases between the two ends. CDR3 size: 11 residues. Germline lookup yields CDR1 KGHSH and CDR2 LQKENI. DNA of the CDR3: TGTGCCAGCTCTCCGTCCGATACGCAGTATTTT. This codes for CASSPSDTQYF.